These 11 T cell receptor beta chains were all obtained from the same sample, sequenced in a study of memory CD4+ T cells and cytomegalovirus serostatus. Sequencing used immunoSEQ multiplex PCR; TCRdb keeps in-frame clones, though not all of them. The profile shows about 60,000 clones, about 80% of them singletons. Single viable CD3+CD4+CD8-CD45RO+ cells were sorted as the memory CD4+ T cells. The sample taken for sequencing was memory CD4+ T cells from blood. These TCRs come from an adult in good health and CMV-seropositive.

The chain recombines TRBV28 with TRBJ1-2; D perhaps matches TRBD1 (6 bases). The CDR3 covers 14 residues. Trimming stripped 2 bases from V and 0 bases from J, with 7 bases between. Germline CDR1 and CDR2: MDHEN and SYDVKM. The CDR3 protein is CASSLPGANYGYTF. Written as DNA, the CDR3 is TGTGCCAGCAGTTTACCAGGGGCTAACTATGGCTACACCTTC.

The chain couples TRBV30 to TRBJ2-3; perhaps TRBD1 as D (6 bases). The germline CDR1 and CDR2 sequences are GTSNPN and SVGIG (reference sequence). The CDR3 runs to 15 residues. The V end was cut by 3 bases, the J end by 1 base, with 14 bases between. The CDR3: CAWSETGFGTDTQYF. CDR3 bases: TGTGCCTGGAGCGAAACAGGGTTTGGCACAGATACGCAGTATTTT.

Concerning this clone: Distinct nucleotide sequences in the sample also encode this CDR3. This chain connects TRBV7-2 to TRBJ1-2; no firm D call. This CDR3 is 13 amino acids long. V shed 1 base and J shed 5 bases, with 8 bases lying between them. In germline, CDR1 is SGHTA, CDR2 FQGNSA. The CDR3 is CASSLGPDYGYTF. The CDR3 DNA sequence: TGTGCCAGCAGCTTAGGCCCGGATTATGGCTACACCTTC.

This clone is a singleton in its sample. V is TRBV7-2 and J is TRBJ1-2; no clear D. The CDR3 runs 10 residues. Trimming removed 5 bases at V and 2 bases at J, with 0 bases between. CDR1 is SGHTA and CDR2 is FQGNSA in the germline V gene. CDR3 coding DNA: TGTGCCAGCAGCAACTATGGCTACACCTTC. Its protein product is CASSNYGYTF.

The chain is built from TRBV14 and TRBJ2-7; 8 bases agree with TRBD1. The length of the CDR3 is 13 residues. The germline CDR1 and CDR2 sequences are SGHDN and FVKESK. After removal of 4 bases from V and 6 bases from J, the junction contained 5 bases not matched to a gene. The chain's CDR3 is CASSLLQGGEQYF. In DNA form, the CDR3 reads TGTGCCAGCAGCCTACTACAGGGGGGCGAGCAGTACTTC.

This sequence joins TRBV6-5 and TRBJ2-5; D is unresolved. Germline values: CDR1 MNHEY, CDR2 SVGAGI. V was cut by 9 bases and J by 2 bases, with 13 bases left in between. This CDR3 has 13 amino acids. The CDR3 region is CASTRTAQETQYF. For the CDR3, the DNA is TGTGCCAGTACCAGGACGGCACAAGAGACCCAGTACTTC.

The J gene is TRBJ2-3, the V gene TRBV6-6; 7 nucleotides align to TRBD2. This CDR3 has 13 residues. The ends lost 5 bases at V and 6 bases at J; junction bases unmatched: 5. CDR1 and CDR2 from the germline V gene are MNHNY and SVGAGI (reference sequence). CDR3 sequence (DNA): TGTGCCAGCAGTCGAAGCGGGGCCGATACGCAGTATTTT. Translated, it gives CASSRSGADTQYF.

The J gene is TRBJ2-1, the V gene TRBV5-6, with D uncertain. Trimming stripped 0 bases from V and 12 bases from J, with 16 bases between. The CDR3 is made up of 14 amino acids. The germline gives CDR1 SGHDT, CDR2 YYEEEE. CDR3 in amino acids: CASSLGRRPDMQFF. In nucleotides, the CDR3 is TGTGCCAGCAGCTTGGGGAGAAGGCCCGATATGCAGTTCTTC.

Details on this clone: Its ends do not fully match the called genes, so a read error is possible. The chain couples TRBV27 to TRBJ2-2; tentatively, D is TRBD2 (5 bases). Germline V lookup: CDR1 MNHEY, CDR2 SMNVEV (reference sequence). This CDR3 comprises 12 residues. This chain's CDR3 is CASSSVAGKLFF. The CDR3 DNA follows: TGTGCCAGCAGTTCCGTGGCCGGGAAGCTGTTTTTT.

This clone was observed a few times. The chain employs TRBV7-2 and TRBJ2-7, with TRBD2 matching 10 bases. The CDR3 length is 18 residues. With V trimmed by 0 bases and J by 2 bases, 10 bases remained unmatched. The germline V gene encodes CDR1 SGHTA and CDR2 FQGNSA. The CDR3 bases are TGTGCCAGCAGCTTAGCCCCCCGTCTAGCGGGAGTTCCCTACGAGCAGTACTTC. Protein: CASSLAPRLAGVPYEQYF. The variable domain in full, completed from reference TRBV7-2 and TRBJ2-7, reads GAGVSQSPSNKVTEKGKDVELRCDPISGHTALYWYRQSLGQGLEFLIYFQGNSAPDKSGLPSDRFSAERTGGSVSTLTIQRTQQEDSAVYLCASSLAPRLAGVPYEQYFGPGTRLTVT.

This clone has a single count. This chain uses TRBV11-2 with TRBJ2-1; tentatively, D is TRBD2 (6 bases). Germline V gene data show CDR1 as SGHAT and CDR2 as FQNNGV. This CDR3 comprises 13 residues. The V gene lost 2 bases and the J gene lost 9 bases, with 11 bases spanning the gap. The chain's CDR3 is CASSLWRDGEQFF. In DNA, the CDR3 is TGTGCCAGCAGCTTATGGCGGGACGGTGAGCAGTTCTTC.